Listed here are 22 T cell receptor beta chains from one sample, sequenced in a study of T cells in Graves' hyperthyroidism and ophthalmopathy. What was amplified from RNA transcripts were TCR beta CDR3 regions. The TCR CDR3 first-round RT-PCR relied on the HTBI primer set. TCRdb called the multiplex PCR reads again in MiXCR, with one record for every CDR3 protein. The repertoire holds approximately 500,000 distinct CDR3 sequences, with roughly 46% as singletons. The specimen was peripheral blood or thyroid tissue (not recorded which). The receptor source for this set is a woman between 18 and 29 years old with Graves' hyperthyroidism.

The V gene is TRBV29-1, the J gene TRBJ2-1, with 9 bases aligning to TRBD2. The CDR3 loop spans 18 amino acids. CDR1 and CDR2 from the germline V gene are SQVTM and ANQGSEA. Unmatched junction bases numbered 13, after V lost 2 bases and J lost 2 bases. The CDR3 region is CSVEWSWGGTSPYNEQFF. In DNA, the CDR3 is TGCAGCGTTGAATGGAGTTGGGGAGGGACTAGCCCCTACAATGAGCAGTTCTTC.

The chain uses TRBV12-3 or TRBV12-4 and TRBJ1-1; 8 nucleotides match TRBD1. The CDR3 covers 13 residues. Trimming removed 5 bases from V and 5 bases from J; junction bases left unmatched: 4. The CDR3 nucleotides are TGTGCCAGCAGTGGACAGGGTATAACTGAAGCTTTCTTT. Its translation is CASSGQGITEAFF.

The V and J genes are TRBV12-3 or TRBV12-4 and TRBJ1-6, with D possibly TRBD1 on 5 matching bases. Trimming cost V 5 bases and J 10 bases, with 21 bases left between them. The CDR3 consists of 16 residues. In DNA form, the CDR3 reads TGTGCCAGCAGTCTATTAGCGGGGGGAGTAGGGTCACCCCTCCACTTT. Translation: CASSLLAGGVGSPLHF.

This clonotype was observed a few times. Since the CDR3 does not end with the conserved phenylalanine or tryptophan, this likely comes from a read error. The DNA is omitted, as the CDR3 cannot be located on it reliably, and the CDR3 follows TCRdb's listing. This chain links TRBV24-1 with TRBJ1-5; the table's D call, TRBD1, was not checked against the DNA. CDR1 is KGHDR, CDR2 SFDVKD, per germline. The CDR3 spans 9 amino acids, including both terminal residues. The CDR3 is CATRGQGPT.

V and J are TRBV5-1 and TRBJ1-3; D perhaps matches TRBD1 (5 bases). The CDR3 spans 15 residues. The germline gives CDR1 SGHRS, CDR2 YFSETQ. Trimming shortened V by 2 bases and J by 8 bases, and 17 bases separated the two germline ends. Written as DNA, the CDR3 is TGCGCCAGCAGCTTATCCGGGACGGATGGCTACACCATATATTTT. Protein product: CASSLSGTDGYTIYF. Full variable domain (remainder filled in from reference TRBV5-1 and TRBJ1-3): KAGVTQTPRYLIKTRGQQVTLSCSPISGHRSVSWYQQTPGQGLQFLFEYFSETQRNKGNFPGRFSGRQFSNSRSEMNVSTLELGDSALYLCASSLSGTDGYTIYFGEGSWLTVV.

This clonotype was found a few times. The chain joins TRBV19 to TRBJ2-2; 9 nucleotides line up with TRBD2. Germline V gene lookup returns CDR1 LNHDA and CDR2 SQIVND (reference sequence). The trim removed 7 bases at V and 7 bases at J, leaving 13 bases unmatched. The CDR3 has 16 amino acids. In nucleotides, the CDR3 is TGTGCCAGTACTGGGCTGCGGGAGGGCCGTGGCGGGGAGCTGTTTTTT. Encoded protein: CASTGLREGRGGELFF.

This clonotype was seen ten or more times. The rearrangement joins TRBV7-2 to TRBJ1-1; the D is unclear. The V end lost 5 bases, the J end lost 5 bases, and 18 bases lay between the germline ends. The CDR3 has 15 residues. The germline V gene encodes CDR1 SGHTA and CDR2 FQGNSA. The CDR3 region is CASSLQALEGTEAFF. The CDR3 region has the DNA TGTGCCAGCAGCCTCCAGGCCCTCGAAGGGACTGAAGCTTTCTTT.

The V and J genes are TRBV14 and TRBJ2-7; a possible D gene is TRBD2 (5 bases). The closer fit of TRBJ2-1 to the DNA end suggests the J call may be wrong. This CDR3 spans 16 amino acids. The germline gives CDR1 SGHDN, CDR2 FVKESK. The CDR3 nucleotides are TGTGCCAGCAGCCAGAAGAGGGTCAGCTCCTACAATGAGCAGTTCTTC. Translation gives CASSQKRVSSYNEQFF.

This clonotype was counted many times. The V gene is TRBV2, the J gene TRBJ2-2; D remains unclear. This CDR3 has 16 amino acids. Germline CDR1 reads SNHLY; CDR2 reads FYNNEI. Deletions cut 6 bases from V and 0 bases from J, with 14 bases between. This CDR3 reads CASRGPSGTNTGELFF. CDR3 nucleotides: TGTGCCAGCAGGGGCCCCAGTGGGACGAACACCGGGGAGCTGTTTTTT.

The V call is TRBV10-3, the J call TRBJ2-4; D may correspond to TRBD1 or TRBD2 (5 bases each). Germline loops: CDR1 ENHRY, CDR2 SYGVKD. The CDR3 covers 13 residues. V lost 4 bases, J lost 7 bases, and 11 bases lay in between. This CDR3 is CAISGQGVNIQYF. The CDR3 DNA follows: TGTGCCATCAGTGGGCAGGGAGTGAACATTCAGTACTTC.

The V call is TRBV6-5, the J call TRBJ1-4; 12 bases fit TRBD1. V trimming: 4 bases; J trimming: 6 bases; junction bases outside the gene matches: 6. The germline gives CDR1 MNHEY, CDR2 SVGAGI. The CDR3 spans 16 residues. The CDR3 DNA reads TGTGCCAGCAGTTTGCACGGGACAGGGGGCTATGAAAAACTGTTTTTT. This gives the protein CASSLHGTGGYEKLFF.

This clonotype has at least ten counts. The chain carries TRBV20-1 and TRBJ2-7; TRBD1 or TRBD2 may be the D gene (5 bases each). The CDR3 covers 14 residues. Trimming stripped 3 bases from V and 2 bases from J, with 14 bases between. The V gene's germline CDR1 is DFQATT and CDR2 SNEGSKA (reference sequence). CDR3 DNA sequence: TGCAGTGCTAGGGACACCGGGATTACCTACGAGCAGTACTTC. Translating gives CSARDTGITYEQYF.

There are many counts of this clonotype. The chain combines TRBV14 with TRBJ2-7; a weak D match, TRBD1 (5 bases). The germline V gene has CDR1 SGHDN and CDR2 FVKESK. V lost 4 bases, J lost 5 bases, and 9 bases lay in between. This CDR3 is built from 12 residues. The CDR3 DNA is TGTGCCAGCAGCCCCGACAGTAACGAGCAGTACTTC. This gives the protein CASSPDSNEQYF.

The chain employs TRBV6-5 and TRBJ1-4; weak D call: TRBD1 (6 bases). The length of the CDR3 is 14 residues. The germline CDR1 and CDR2 sequences are MNHEY and SVGAGI. V was shortened by 8 bases and J by 5 bases, with 15 bases between the two germline ends. The CDR3 is CASGARGANEKLFF. The DNA for the CDR3 is TGTGCCAGCGGGGCCCGGGGGGCAAATGAAAAACTGTTTTTT.

The chain carries TRBV5-6 and TRBJ1-4; 8 nucleotides agree with TRBD1. With V trimmed by 3 bases and J by 13 bases, 11 bases remained unmatched. The CDR3 covers 14 residues. The germline V gene encodes CDR1 SGHDT and CDR2 YYEEEE. CDR3 protein: CASSSGTGSQGLFF. The CDR3 region has the DNA TGTGCCAGCAGCTCCGGGACAGGTTCCCAGGGACTGTTTTTT.

The genes are TRBV29-1 and TRBJ1-2, with 10 bases lining up with TRBD1. Germline CDR1 reads SQVTM; CDR2 reads ANQGSEA. V dropped 7 bases and J dropped 7; count of bases not matched to a gene: 9. This CDR3 spans 13 amino acids. In nucleotides, the CDR3 is TGCAGCGCGACCAGACAGGGGGCTGCTGGCTACACCTTC. This gives the protein CSATRQGAAGYTF.

The chain uses TRBV20-1 and TRBJ1-6; TRBD1 agrees at 10 bases. Germline V gene sequence: CDR1 DFQATT, CDR2 SNEGSKA (reference sequence). The CDR3 consists of 15 residues. J was trimmed by 7 bases and V by 5 bases; bases with no gene match: 8. CDR3 in DNA: TGCAGTGCTGAGCGGGACAGGGGAGGCAATTCACCCCTCCACTTT. Translation: CSAERDRGGNSPLHF.

Regarding this clonotype: A much larger clonotype is one base distant, so this may be a read error. This chain connects TRBV2 to TRBJ1-2; D call uncertain. In germline, CDR1 is SNHLY, CDR2 FYNNEI. V lost 6 bases to trimming and J lost 5 bases, with 19 bases between them. This CDR3 is 15 amino acids long. The CDR3 here is CASSLTPAGGYGYTF. The CDR3 DNA reads as TGTGCCAGCAGCCTAACCCCGGCAGGAGGATATGGCTACACCTTC.

As for this clonotype: Given a much more abundant clone one base away, this may be a read error. The V and J genes are TRBV20-1 and TRBJ2-7; 7 bases match TRBD1. CDR3 length: 14 amino acids. The germline V gene encodes CDR1 DFQATT and CDR2 SNEGSKA (reference sequence). The CDR3 here is CSARRQGFIHERYF. CDR3 DNA: TGCAGTGCTAGACGACAGGGCTTTATCCACGAGCGGTACTTC.

The chain has TRBV9 and TRBJ2-2, with TRBD2 identical over 12 bases. CDR1 SGDLS and CDR2 YYNGEE come from the germline V gene. V lost 4 bases and J lost 7; bases outside the gene matches: 5. This CDR3 region has 15 residues. Here the CDR3 DNA reads TGTGCCAGCAGCACTAGCGGGAGGAGTCACGGGGAGCTGTTTTTT. It encodes CASSTSGRSHGELFF. The full variable domain, its missing parts supplied by reference TRBV9 and TRBJ2-2, is DSGVTQTPKHLITATGQRVTLRCSPRSGDLSVYWYQQSLDQGLQFLIQYYNGEERAKGNILERFSAQQFPDLHSELNLSSLELGDSALYFCASSTSGRSHGELFFGEGSRLTVL.

This clonotype was counted ten times or more. V and J are TRBV5-5 and TRBJ1-1; unclear D gene. Trimming pared 2 bases from V and 5 bases from J, leaving 16 bases between. Germline CDR1 reads SGHKS; CDR2 reads YYEKEE (reference sequence). The CDR3 consists of 15 residues. CDR3 loop: CASSFGWGGGTEAFF. The CDR3 DNA reads as TGTGCCAGCAGCTTTGGATGGGGTGGTGGGACTGAAGCTTTCTTT.

This clonotype occurred many times. The V gene is TRBV6-1, the J gene TRBJ1-5, with no clear D. Germline assignment: CDR1 MNHNS and CDR2 SASEGT. The CDR3 length is 13 residues. Between the trimmed V and J ends, which lost 4 bases and 6 bases, there was a span of 10 bases. Here the CDR3 reads CASSVTEGQPQHF. The CDR3 DNA follows: TGTGCCAGCAGTGTGACGGAGGGTCAGCCCCAGCATTTT.